Each of the 24 T cell receptor beta chains below was sequenced from the same sample in a study of regulatory and conventional T cells in RAG deficiency (dated by TCRdb to about 2017). Libraries were built with the immunoSEQ multiplex PCR assay. TCRdb took this table from immuneACCESS and kept in-frame rearrangements with V and J called. Such tables lack part of the clones; where checked against another copy, unresolved V genes explain under half of the gap, and the rest is unexplained. This sample comprises tens of thousands of clones, about 90% of them detected only once. About 5% of the sample lies in the top ten. In addition, the sample was reused for a study of regulatory T cells. The second study's authors report: The multiplex PCR relied on 52 forward TRBV primers and 13 reverse TRBJ primers, and amplification bias was corrected through assay-based and computational methods.

Sequenced input: CD8+ T cells sorted from blood. These receptors were collected from a human donor in good health.

The chain has TRBV5-6 and TRBJ2-5; 8 bases agree with TRBD1. CDR1 and CDR2 (germline): SGHDT, YYEEEE. V lost 0 bases to trimming and J lost 5 bases; unmatched junction nucleotides: 9. This CDR3 has 16 amino acids. CDR3 sequence: CASSLGSGGQEETQYF. The CDR3 bases are TGTGCCAGCAGCTTGGGGTCAGGGGGCCAGGAGGAGACCCAGTACTTC.

J is TRBJ2-2 and V is TRBV2, with 13 bases aligning to TRBD2. This CDR3 has 15 residues. The germline V gene encodes CDR1 SNHLY and CDR2 FYNNEI. The V segment lost 6 bases and the J segment 3 bases; nucleotides outside the gene matches: 1. The CDR3 sequence is CASRGLAGDTGELFF. The CDR3 region has the DNA TGTGCCAGCAGAGGACTAGCGGGAGACACCGGGGAGCTGTTTTTT.

The chain has TRBV9 and TRBJ1-1; D uncertain. Germline values: CDR1 SGDLS, CDR2 YYNGEE. CDR3 size: 14 residues. The V gene lost 0 bases and the J gene lost 5 bases, with 11 bases spanning the gap. Written as DNA, the CDR3 is TGTGCCAGCAGCGTAGGGATCGGTTCAACTGAAGCTTTCTTT. This translates into CASSVGIGSTEAFF.

V is TRBV27 and J is TRBJ1-1, with 9 bases matching TRBD1. This CDR3 has 16 residues. Trimming cost V 5 bases and J 1 base; bases outside gene matches: 8. Germline V gene data show CDR1 as MNHEY and CDR2 as SMNVEV (reference sequence). DNA for the CDR3: TGTGCCAGCAGTAAGGGACAGGGTCGAGGGAACACTGAAGCTTTCTTT. This gives the protein CASSKGQGRGNTEAFF.

The chain joins TRBV19 to TRBJ1-1; D is unclear. The CDR3 is 15 amino acids. The V and J ends lost 1 base and 1 base respectively, with 10 bases between them. Per germline, CDR1 LNHDA and CDR2 SQIVND (reference sequence). The chain's CDR3 is CASSIGQDGNTEAFF. The CDR3 DNA sequence: TGTGCCAGTAGTATAGGGCAGGACGGGAACACTGAAGCTTTCTTT.

CDR3 amino acids: CASSYSQDYEQYF. CDR3 coding DNA: TGTGCCAGCAGTTACTCACAGGACTACGAGCAGTACTTC. The chain uses TRBV6-5 and TRBJ2-7; weak D call: TRBD1 (5 bases). Germline CDR1 and CDR2: MNHEY and SVGAGI. The V end lost 0 bases, the J end lost 3 bases, and 6 bases lay between the germline ends. The CDR3 spans 13 residues.

This sequence joins TRBV4-2 and TRBJ2-7; 7 bases line up with TRBD1. Germline V gene data show CDR1 as LGHNA and CDR2 as YNFKEQ. The CDR3 sequence is 17 residues long. Losses at the gene ends were 1 base for V and 0 bases for J; bases not matched to a gene: 9. DNA for the CDR3: TGTGCCAGCAGCCAAGTCCTCGGACAGGCCAGCTCCTACGAGCAGTACTTC. As protein: CASSQVLGQASSYEQYF.

This chain connects TRBV6-5 to TRBJ2-1, with D possibly being TRBD2 (6 bases). Germline V gene sequence: CDR1 MNHEY, CDR2 SVGAGI. CDR3 length: 12 residues. Trimming shortened V by 6 bases and J by 7 bases, and 10 bases separated the two germline ends. CDR3: CASSPSVNEQFF. CDR3 DNA sequence: TGTGCCAGCAGCCCTAGCGTAAATGAGCAGTTCTTC.

This sequence joins TRBV7-6 and TRBJ1-5; D unclear. The germline CDR1 and CDR2 sequences are SGHVS and FNYEAQ. Between the trimmed V and J ends, which lost 1 base and 0 bases, there was a span of 13 bases. CDR3 size: 17 residues. CDR3 DNA: TGTGCCAGCAGCTTAGAGGCCAACCTAAATAGCAATCAGCCCCAGCATTTT. Its protein product is CASSLEANLNSNQPQHF.

J is TRBJ1-2 and V is TRBV6-5; 10 nucleotides line up with TRBD1. The CDR3 extends over 15 amino acids. Trimming at V came to 8 bases and at J to 3 bases, leaving 9 bases not matched to a gene. Germline CDR1 MNHEY, CDR2 SVGAGI. In nucleotides, the CDR3 is TGTGCCAGCCTACAGGGGACAGGGGTAGACTATGGCTACACCTTC. Its protein product is CASLQGTGVDYGYTF.

The chain links TRBV19 to TRBJ2-7, with TRBD1 matching over 8 bases. Germline CDR1 is LNHDA and CDR2 is SQIVND (reference sequence). CDR3 length: 15 residues. Trimming at V came to 3 bases and at J to 3 bases, leaving 7 bases not matched to a gene. The DNA for the CDR3 is TGTGCCAGTAGTATCCCCGGGACAGGCATCTACGAGCAGTACTTC. This encodes CASSIPGTGIYEQYF.

This chain uses TRBV5-4 with TRBJ2-2; D not resolved. Germline-derived CDR1 and CDR2 are SGHNT and YYREEE (reference sequence). Trimming left V 6 bases short and J 6 bases short, with 9 bases between. The CDR3 covers 12 residues. Here the CDR3 reads CASTLRSGELFF. The CDR3 DNA reads as TGTGCCAGCACCCTTCGGTCCGGGGAGCTGTTTTTT.

The V gene is TRBV29-1, the J gene TRBJ1-1; TRBD1 is a possible D gene (6 bases). From germline, CDR1 is SQVTM and CDR2 ANQGSEA. CDR3 length equals 14 residues. Trimming took off 2 bases at V and 7 bases at J, with 17 bases between the two ends. CDR3 DNA: TGCAGCGTTGAACCCGGACAGCCAAACCTTGAAGCTTTCTTT. Its protein is CSVEPGQPNLEAFF.

This clone was picked up one time. The chain uses TRBV7-2 and TRBJ1-1; D not certain. With 1 base removed from V and 6 bases from J, the gap between germline ends came to 6 bases. CDR1 is SGHTA, CDR2 FQGNSA, per germline. The CDR3 has 12 residues. CDR3 amino acids: CASSLVVAEAFF. As DNA, the CDR3 is TGTGCCAGCAGCTTAGTAGTGGCTGAAGCTTTCTTT.

V is TRBV9 and J is TRBJ2-7; D call uncertain. Trimming left V 3 bases short and J 3 bases short, with 10 bases between. Germline lookup yields CDR1 SGDLS and CDR2 YYNGEE. The CDR3 spans 13 residues. This CDR3 reads CASSAPNGYEQYF. The CDR3, as DNA: TGTGCCAGCAGCGCACCCAACGGCTACGAGCAGTACTTC.

This sequence joins TRBV2 and TRBJ1-2; 7 nucleotides align to TRBD1. This CDR3 is 12 amino acids long. After removal of 6 bases from V and 7 bases from J, the junction contained 5 bases not matched to a gene. Germline CDR1 reads SNHLY; CDR2 reads FYNNEI. The CDR3 region has the DNA TGTGCCAGCAGCAACAGGGGTGGTGGCTACACCTTC. Amino acids: CASSNRGGGYTF.

The rearrangement links TRBV9 to TRBJ1-1; maybe TRBD1 (5 bases). V lost 4 bases, J lost 5 bases, and 15 bases lay in between. The V gene's germline CDR1 is SGDLS and CDR2 YYNGEE. The CDR3 has 14 amino acids. The chain's CDR3 is CASSPGTGDTEAFF. As DNA, the CDR3 is TGTGCCAGCAGCCCCGGGACGGGGGATACTGAAGCTTTCTTT.

J is TRBJ2-7 and V is TRBV5-6; D is unresolved. Trimming took off 2 bases at V and 0 bases at J, with 6 bases between the two ends. This CDR3 contains 13 residues. The germline gives CDR1 SGHDT, CDR2 YYEEEE. The CDR3: CASSLIASYEQYF. The CDR3 DNA is TGTGCCAGCAGCTTAATAGCCTCCTACGAGCAGTACTTC.

The V gene is TRBV6-4, the J gene TRBJ2-1; no definite D call. CDR1 and CDR2 (germline): MRHNA, SNTAGT. Trimming removed 3 bases from V and 5 bases from J, with 8 bases in between. The CDR3 has 13 residues. CDR3 amino acids: CASSEDANNEQFF. The CDR3 DNA follows: TGTGCCAGCAGTGAGGACGCGAACAATGAGCAGTTCTTC.

The rearrangement uses TRBV7-9 and TRBJ2-1; weak D call: TRBD1 (6 bases). The length of the CDR3 is 13 residues. V gave up 6 bases and J gave up 6 bases, with 12 bases separating them. The germline V gene has CDR1 SEHNR and CDR2 FQNEAQ (reference sequence). Written as DNA, the CDR3 is TGTGCCAGCAGGTTACTAGGGGGCAATGAGCAGTTCTTC. Residues: CASRLLGGNEQFF.

This clone was seen once. The V gene is TRBV25-1, the J gene TRBJ1-2; D gene ambiguous. Germline V gene sequence: CDR1 MGHDK, CDR2 SYGVNS. Trimming left V 5 bases short and J 5 bases short, with 9 bases between. This CDR3 is 12 amino acids long. The CDR3 sequence is CASSPGPYGYTF. The CDR3 DNA follows: TGTGCCAGCAGTCCCGGACCTTATGGCTACACCTTC.

The V gene is TRBV7-6, the J gene TRBJ2-1; 16 nucleotides agree with TRBD2. The CDR3 length is 18 residues. Per germline, CDR1 SGHVS and CDR2 FNYEAQ. V was clipped by 5 bases and J by 5 bases; unmatched bases: 9. CDR3 DNA: TGTGCCAGCAGCGAACCGGGACTAGCGGGGGGGCCCCACAATGAGCAGTTCTTC. Translation: CASSEPGLAGGPHNEQFF. The full variable domain, with the rest looked up from reference TRBV7-6 and TRBJ2-1, is GAGVSQSPRYKVTKRGQDVALRCDPISGHVSLYWYRQALGQGPEFLTYFNYEAQQDKSGLPNDRFSAERPEGSISTLTIQRTEQRDSAMYRCASSEPGLAGGPHNEQFFGPGTRLTVL.

The chain joins TRBV27 to TRBJ2-2; TRBD1 matches 8 bases. Germline V gives CDR1 MNHEY, CDR2 SMNVEV (reference sequence). The V and J ends lost 2 bases and 7 bases, in that order; junction bases with no gene match: 6. There are 15 residues in the CDR3. The CDR3 reads CASSLDRGFVGELFF. The CDR3 nucleotides read TGTGCCAGCAGTTTAGACAGGGGTTTCGTCGGGGAGCTGTTTTTT.

The rearrangement uses TRBV9 and TRBJ1-4, with a possible D match to TRBD1 (5 bases). V lost 0 bases, J lost 3 bases, and 9 bases lay in between. The germline CDR1 and CDR2 sequences are SGDLS and YYNGEE. This CDR3 region has 15 residues. The CDR3 nucleotides read TGTGCCAGCAGCGTAGCGGGGGTTGCTAATGAAAAACTGTTTTTT. Amino acid sequence: CASSVAGVANEKLFF. The entire variable domain, with the rest obtained from reference TRBV9 and TRBJ1-4, is as follows: DSGVTQTPKHLITATGQRVTLRCSPRSGDLSVYWYQQSLDQGLQFLIQYYNGEERAKGNILERFSAQQFPDLHSELNLSSLELGDSALYFCASSVAGVANEKLFFGSGTQLSVL.